This entry lists 27 T cell receptor beta chains sequenced from one sample in a study of T cell responses to AZD1222 COVID-19 vaccine. The data were produced by immunoSEQ multiplex PCR, yet TCRdb's version contains in-frame clones alone and is incomplete. The sample has 150,000 to 170,000 clones; roughly 90% are singletons. Material: peripheral blood, obtained on day 0 of AZD1222 vaccination. The origin of the receptors is an adult in good health.

This clone came up a few times. This sequence joins TRBV11-3 and TRBJ2-2, with D possibly TRBD1 on 6 matching bases. From germline, CDR1 is SGHNT and CDR2 YENEEA. This CDR3 spans 15 amino acids. Trimming stripped 0 bases from V and 7 bases from J, with 12 bases between. CDR3 sequence: CASSLDLRTDGELFF. The CDR3 DNA sequence: TGTGCCAGCAGCTTAGATCTCCGGACAGACGGGGAGCTGTTTTTT.

J is TRBJ2-1 and V is TRBV11-3, with D unresolved. V lost 3 bases and J lost 3, with 18 bases in between. Germline V gene data show CDR1 as SGHNT and CDR2 as YENEEA. The CDR3 is 17 amino acids. CDR3 region: CASSLGSRTVRYNEQFF. The CDR3 nucleotides are TGTGCCAGCAGCTTGGGTTCGCGAACCGTCCGCTACAATGAGCAGTTCTTC.

The chain recombines TRBV6-5 with TRBJ2-1; D could derive from TRBD1 or TRBD2 (5 bases each). This CDR3 spans 15 amino acids. Trimming shortened V by 5 bases and J by 0 bases, and 11 bases separated the two germline ends. Germline V gives CDR1 MNHEY, CDR2 SVGAGI. The CDR3 loop reads CASSIQGPSYNEQFF. DNA for the CDR3: TGTGCCAGCAGTATTCAGGGACCCTCCTACAATGAGCAGTTCTTC.

The chain links TRBV6-4 to TRBJ2-2; tentatively, D is TRBD1 (6 bases). Trimming shortened V by 3 bases and J by 7 bases, and 18 bases separated the two germline ends. Germline values: CDR1 MRHNA, CDR2 SNTAGT. The CDR3 totals 16 residues. CDR3 loop: CASSEFGGRQHGELFF. For the CDR3, the DNA is TGTGCCAGCAGTGAATTTGGGGGCCGCCAACACGGGGAGCTGTTTTTT.

This chain connects TRBV3-1 (or the pseudogene TRBV3-2) to TRBJ2-5; D is unresolved. The CDR3 extends over 13 amino acids. Per the germline V gene, CDR1 is LGHDT and CDR2 is YNNKEL (reference sequence). V dropped 4 bases and J dropped 2 bases, with 8 bases sitting between them. CDR3 nucleotide sequence: TGTGCCAGCAGCCCCCGGGTACAAGAGACCCAGTACTTC. Protein sequence: CASSPRVQETQYF.

V and J are TRBV3-1 (or the pseudogene TRBV3-2) and TRBJ2-7, with D tentatively TRBD1 (5 bases). The CDR3 runs 13 residues. V lost 6 bases and J 0 bases, leaving 9 bases between the germline ends. Per the germline V gene, CDR1 is LGHDT and CDR2 is YNNKEL (reference sequence). The DNA for the CDR3 is TGTGCCAGCAGTTCAGGGTCCTCCTACGAGCAGTACTTC. This translates into CASSSGSSYEQYF.

The table lists this clone with a count of one. The chain combines TRBV4-1 with TRBJ2-7; D unresolved. This CDR3 has 15 amino acids. Germline loops: CDR1 MGHRA, CDR2 YSYEKL. V was cut by 2 bases and J by 4 bases, with 15 bases left in between. DNA of the CDR3: TGCGCCAGCAGCCAATCGGTCGTAGGTCGGTACGAGCAGTACTTC. It is translated as CASSQSVVGRYEQYF.

V gene TRBV7-9 combines with J gene TRBJ2-2; 10 bases fit TRBD2. CDR1 SEHNR and CDR2 FQNEAQ come from the germline V gene (reference sequence). After removal of 5 bases from V and 6 bases from J, the junction contained 6 bases not matched to a gene. The CDR3 is made up of 15 amino acids. This CDR3 reads CASSRSGGASGELFF. DNA for the CDR3: TGTGCCAGCAGCCGAAGCGGGGGGGCTTCCGGGGAGCTGTTTTTT. The full variable domain, in which reference TRBV7-9 and TRBJ2-2 provide the parts outside the CDR3, is DTGVSQNPRHKITKRGQNVTFRCDPISEHNRLYWYRQTLGQGPEFLTYFQNEAQLEKSRLLSDRFSAERPKGSFSTLEIQRTEQGDSAMYLCASSRSGGASGELFFGEGSRLTVL.

The V gene is TRBV19, the J gene TRBJ2-2; 13 nucleotides line up with TRBD2. J lost 0 bases, V lost 3 bases, and 16 bases had no gene match. This CDR3 contains 22 residues. The V gene's germline CDR1 is LNHDA and CDR2 SQIVND (reference sequence). The CDR3 region is CASSISWGTPGTSGANTGELFF. CDR3 nucleotides: TGTGCCAGTAGTATTTCATGGGGGACACCTGGGACTAGCGGGGCGAACACCGGGGAGCTGTTTTTT.

The chain is built from TRBV18 and TRBJ1-3; no definite D call. The V gene lost 3 bases and the J gene lost 0 bases, with 12 bases spanning the gap. Germline CDR1 reads KGHSH; CDR2 reads LQKENI. This CDR3 contains 16 residues. The CDR3 region has the DNA TGTGCCAGCTCACCGGTGGGTGACGACTCTGGAAACACCATATATTTT. It yields the protein CASSPVGDDSGNTIYF. Full variable domain (missing parts from reference TRBV18 and TRBJ1-3): NAGVMQNPRHLVRRRGQEARLRCSPMKGHSHVYWYRQLPEEGLKFMVYLQKENIIDESGMPKERFSAEFPKEGPSILRIQQVVRGDSAAYFCASSPVGDDSGNTIYFGEGSWLTVV.

The gene calls are TRBV6-5 and TRBJ2-3; the match to TRBD1 covers 7 bases. The germline gives CDR1 MNHEY, CDR2 SVGAGI. Trimming took 4 bases from V and 4 from J; bases not matched to a gene: 5. The CDR3 is 14 amino acids. The CDR3 spells CASSFGQASDTQYF. CDR3 coding DNA: TGTGCCAGCAGTTTCGGACAGGCCTCAGATACGCAGTATTTT.

The rearrangement uses TRBV27 and TRBJ1-4; maybe TRBD1 (5 bases). Trimming took off 0 bases at V and 7 bases at J, with 9 bases between the two ends. This CDR3 comprises 14 residues. The germline V gene encodes CDR1 MNHEY and CDR2 SMNVEV (reference sequence). CDR3 in amino acids: CASSLSGVGEKLFF. CDR3 nucleotides: TGTGCCAGCAGTTTATCAGGGGTCGGTGAAAAACTGTTTTTT.

The chain combines TRBV19 with TRBJ1-2; weak D call: TRBD1 (5 bases). The CDR3 runs to 14 residues. Germline V gives CDR1 LNHDA, CDR2 SQIVND (reference sequence). The germline V and J ends were trimmed by 8 bases and 5 bases, with 18 bases remaining between them. CDR3 loop: CASSLRSRGYGYTF. The CDR3 DNA follows: TGTGCCAGTTCATTACGCTCACGGGGGTATGGCTACACCTTC.

This sequence joins TRBV15 and TRBJ1-3; D may be TRBD1 (6 bases). The CDR3 has 15 amino acids. Per germline, CDR1 LNHNV and CDR2 YYDKDF (reference sequence). The V end lost 2 bases, the J end lost 4 bases, and 12 bases lay between the germline ends. CDR3 nucleotides: TGTGCCACCAGCAGAAAACAGGGTCGCGGAAACACCATATATTTT. This gives the protein CATSRKQGRGNTIYF.

This rearrangement joins TRBV6-5 to TRBJ1-1; D is unresolved. V was cut by 5 bases and J by 3 bases, with 10 bases left in between. This CDR3 region has 13 residues. Germline CDR1 MNHEY, CDR2 SVGAGI. CDR3 DNA sequence: TGTGCCAGCAGTCCCCCCGGGGACACTGAAGCTTTCTTT. Protein: CASSPPGDTEAFF.

The CDR3 region is CASSQDRSQETQYF. The DNA of the CDR3 is TGCGCCAGCAGCCAAGATAGGTCCCAGGAGACCCAGTACTTC. This sequence joins TRBV4-3 and TRBJ2-5; D uncertain. V was cut by 0 bases and J by 5 bases, with 10 bases left in between. CDR1 is LGHNA, CDR2 YSLEER, per germline. This CDR3 is 14 amino acids long.

The chain employs TRBV30 and TRBJ1-2; weak D call: TRBD1 (5 bases). V was clipped by 4 bases and J by 8 bases, with 14 bases between them. CDR3 length: 12 residues. Germline V CDR1 and CDR2: GTSNPN, SVGIG (reference sequence). The CDR3 spells CAWMAGGEGYTF. CDR3 sequence (DNA): TGTGCCTGGATGGCTGGGGGTGAAGGCTACACCTTC. Full variable domain (remainder filled in from reference TRBV30 and TRBJ1-2): SQTIHQWPATLVQPVGSPLSLECTVEGTSNPNLYWYRQAAGRGLQLLFYSVGIGQISSEVPQNLSASRPQDRQFILSSKKLLLSDSGFYLCAWMAGGEGYTFGSGTRLTVV.

This sequence joins TRBV6-5 and TRBJ1-1, with D maybe TRBD1 (6 bases). In germline, CDR1 is MNHEY, CDR2 SVGAGI. The CDR3 is made up of 15 amino acids. Trimming took 1 base from V and 1 from J, leaving 10 bases between them. CDR3 protein: CASSYYPTGNTEAFF. The CDR3 bases are TGTGCCAGCAGTTACTACCCGACAGGGAACACTGAAGCTTTCTTT.

This clone was seen only once. V is TRBV28 and J is TRBJ1-5; 7 bases map to TRBD1. This CDR3 spans 15 amino acids. Trimming cost V 6 bases and J 3 bases; bases outside gene matches: 8. The V gene's germline CDR1 is MDHEN and CDR2 SYDVKM. The CDR3 sequence: CASRDLDRNNQPQHF. CDR3 nucleotide sequence: TGTGCCAGCAGAGACCTGGACAGGAACAATCAGCCCCAGCATTTT. The whole variable domain, remainder taken from reference TRBV28 and TRBJ1-5, is DVKVTQSSRYLVKRTGEKVFLECVQDMDHENMFWYRQDPGLGLRLIYFSYDVKMKEKGDIPEGYSVSREKKERFSLILESASTNQTSMYLCASRDLDRNNQPQHFGDGTRLSIL.

With respect to this clone: The junction does not match germline at one end; this may be a read error. The V call is TRBV7-3, the J call TRBJ2-3, with D uncertain. This CDR3 has 15 residues. Germline CDR1 SGHTA, CDR2 FQGTGA. CDR3 in amino acids: CASSLSPGRTHTQYF. For the CDR3, the DNA is TGTGCCAGCAGCCTATCGCCGGGCCGCACACATACGCAGTATTTT.

The rearrangement links TRBV9 to TRBJ1-3; TRBD1 is a possible D gene (5 bases). The V and J ends lost 0 bases and 1 base respectively, with 14 bases between them. Germline CDR1 SGDLS, CDR2 YYNGEE. The CDR3 contains 17 residues. CDR3 nucleotide sequence: TGTGCCAGCAGCGTAGCGGGGCTTCCCTCGTCTGGAAACACCATATATTTT. The encoded protein is CASSVAGLPSSGNTIYF.

The chain has TRBV11-2 and TRBJ1-1; D may be TRBD1 (5 bases). CDR3 length equals 15 residues. Deletions cut 3 bases from V and 6 bases from J, with 17 bases between. Germline loops: CDR1 SGHAT, CDR2 FQNNGV. Here the CDR3 reads CASSFGDSPIAEAFF. The CDR3 nucleotides are TGTGCCAGCAGCTTTGGAGACAGTCCGATCGCTGAAGCTTTCTTT.

This clone came up once. CDR3 region: CASSGGPEGGYTF. The CDR3 DNA is TGTGCCAGCAGTGGCGGACCGGAGGGTGGCTACACCTTC. The chain has TRBV6-4 and TRBJ1-2; D not certain. The CDR3 extends over 13 amino acids. Per germline, CDR1 MRHNA and CDR2 SNTAGT. Trimming shortened V by 4 bases and J by 7 bases, and 13 bases separated the two germline ends.

This chain connects TRBV3-1 (or the pseudogene TRBV3-2) to TRBJ2-2; TRBD1 is a possible D gene (6 bases). In germline, CDR1 is LGHDT, CDR2 YNNKEL (reference sequence). This CDR3 is 19 amino acids long. Trimming stripped 0 bases from V and 3 bases from J, with 20 bases between. The CDR3 loop reads CASSQERLGTGPDTGELFF. DNA for the CDR3: TGTGCCAGCAGCCAAGAAAGGTTGGGAACAGGGCCGGACACCGGGGAGCTGTTTTTT.

The V and J genes are TRBV10-3 and TRBJ2-5, with D perhaps TRBD2 (6 bases). The V gene lost 10 bases and the J gene lost 1 base, with 10 bases spanning the gap. Germline V gives CDR1 ENHRY, CDR2 SYGVKD. The CDR3 sequence is 12 residues long. CDR3 loop: CATTGAQETQYF. The DNA for the CDR3 is TGTGCCACGACGGGAGCCCAAGAGACCCAGTACTTC.

This sequence joins TRBV6-5 and TRBJ2-7; D gene uncertain. The CDR3 is 14 amino acids. Trimming left V 2 bases short and J 0 bases short, with 8 bases between. The germline V gene has CDR1 MNHEY and CDR2 SVGAGI. This CDR3 reads CASSYTRGSYEQYF. In DNA form, the CDR3 reads TGTGCCAGCAGTTACACCCGAGGCTCCTACGAGCAGTACTTC.

The chain employs TRBV5-6 and TRBJ2-3, with 7 bases that match TRBD2. Germline CDR1 and CDR2: SGHDT and YYEEEE. J was trimmed by 7 bases and V by 1 base; bases with no gene match: 6. This CDR3 spans 14 amino acids. The CDR3 here is CASSLSQGGYTQYF. Written as DNA, the CDR3 is TGTGCCAGCAGCTTGAGCCAGGGAGGGTATACGCAGTATTTT.